Shown below are 21 T cell receptor beta chains from a single sample sequenced in a study of shared clonotypes between healthy human individuals. TCRdb's copy holds only in-frame clones and misses some; the assay was immunoSEQ multiplex PCR. The table lists roughly 2.2 million clones, 85% to 95% of them singletons, with approximately 0.4% in the top ten. Input material: naive CD4+ T cells from PBMCs. Subset: CD45RA+ positively selected. The source of these receptors is a man aged 18 to 29 in good health. Some clones in this sample may be carry-over from other donors' samples.

The J gene is TRBJ2-7, the V gene TRBV7-2; 9 bases map to TRBD1. The CDR3 covers 15 residues. Germline V gene data show CDR1 as SGHTA and CDR2 as FQGNSA. V was clipped by 4 bases and J by 3 bases; unmatched bases: 7. In DNA form, the CDR3 reads TGTGCCAGCAGCTCCCCCCCGACAGGGGGCTACGAGCAGTACTTC. Encoded protein: CASSSPPTGGYEQYF. Full variable domain (remainder filled in from reference TRBV7-2 and TRBJ2-7): GAGVSQSPSNKVTEKGKDVELRCDPISGHTALYWYRQSLGQGLEFLIYFQGNSAPDKSGLPSDRFSAERTGGSVSTLTIQRTQQEDSAVYLCASSSPPTGGYEQYFGPGTRLTVT.

The chain uses TRBV18 and TRBJ1-1, with 8 bases that match TRBD1. The CDR3 length is 16 residues. Germline V gene sequence: CDR1 KGHSH, CDR2 LQKENI. The V and J ends lost 8 bases and 1 base, in that order; junction bases with no gene match: 12. CDR3 sequence (DNA): TGTGCCAGCCAAGCAACAGGGGGGGGCCCGAACACTGAAGCTTTCTTT. Its translation is CASQATGGGPNTEAFF.

J is TRBJ2-7 and V is TRBV6-1; unclear D gene. There are 15 residues in the CDR3. CDR1 and CDR2 from the germline V gene are MNHNS and SASEGT. Trimming shortened V by 1 base and J by 2 bases, and 12 bases separated the two germline ends. CDR3 protein: CASSEDRGRTYEQYF. The CDR3 DNA follows: TGTGCCAGCAGTGAAGATCGAGGTAGGACCTACGAGCAGTACTTC.

Details on this clone: Other DNA sequences in the same sample also yield this CDR3. The chain employs TRBV28 and TRBJ2-7; no definite D call. The CDR3 is 13 amino acids. The germline V and J ends were trimmed by 5 bases and 3 bases, with 11 bases remaining between them. The germline gives CDR1 MDHEN, CDR2 SYDVKM. The CDR3 sequence: CASSPPGIYEQYF. CDR3 nucleotides: TGTGCCAGCAGTCCCCCTGGGATCTACGAGCAGTACTTC.

The chain carries TRBV5-8 and TRBJ1-4; no definite D call. Germline CDR1 is SGHTS and CDR2 is YDEGEE. The ends were cut back, 6 bases at V and 8 bases at J, with 20 bases in the middle. This CDR3 region has 15 residues. The CDR3 loop is CASTLGGYGREKLFF. The CDR3, as DNA: TGTGCCAGCACCCTGGGAGGGTATGGACGCGAAAAACTGTTTTTT.

This clone was recorded only once. This chain uses TRBV28 with TRBJ1-2; 9 nucleotides line up with TRBD1. The germline V gene encodes CDR1 MDHEN and CDR2 SYDVKM. This CDR3 comprises 16 residues. Trimming cost V 6 bases and J 8 bases; bases outside gene matches: 16. CDR3 DNA: TGTGCCAGCAGCCGATCGGACAGGGGCGAGAGAGGCGGCTACACCTTC. Encoded protein: CASSRSDRGERGGYTF.

The J gene is TRBJ2-1, the V gene TRBV27, with unresolved D. From germline, CDR1 is MNHEY and CDR2 SMNVEV (reference sequence). V lost 5 bases and J 4 bases, leaving 21 bases between the germline ends. This CDR3 has 17 residues. CDR3 residues: CASSPEGPRGPYNEQFF. The CDR3 nucleotides are TGTGCCAGCAGTCCCGAAGGCCCTAGAGGCCCATACAATGAGCAGTTCTTC.

The chain joins TRBV28 to TRBJ2-5; 7 bases are shared with TRBD2. Germline V CDR1 and CDR2: MDHEN, SYDVKM. V dropped 5 bases and J dropped 1; count of bases not matched to a gene: 1. This CDR3 has 13 residues. CDR3 sequence (DNA): TGTGCCAGCAGTGCTAGCGGCCAAGAGACCCAGTACTTC. Its protein product is CASSASGQETQYF.

This chain connects TRBV11-2 to TRBJ2-3; D perhaps matches TRBD1 (6 bases). CDR3 size: 16 residues. V lost 3 bases and J lost 2, with 15 bases in between. Germline CDR1 SGHAT, CDR2 FQNNGV. The CDR3 is CASSLGGQKYTDTQYF. The DNA for the CDR3 is TGTGCCAGCAGCTTGGGTGGACAGAAGTACACAGATACGCAGTATTTT. The full variable domain, with the rest looked up from reference TRBV11-2 and TRBJ2-3, is EAGVAQSPRYKIIEKRQSVAFWCNPISGHATLYWYQQILGQGPKLLIQFQNNGVVDDSQLPKDRFSAERLKGVDSTLKIQPAKLEDSAVYLCASSLGGQKYTDTQYFGPGTRLTVL.

The chain recombines TRBV30 with TRBJ2-7; a weak D match, TRBD1 (6 bases). V was trimmed by 1 base and J by 6 bases, leaving 10 bases between them. The CDR3 is 12 residues long. CDR1 GTSNPN and CDR2 SVGIG come from the germline V gene (reference sequence). The DNA of the CDR3 is TGTGCCTGGAGTGGGGACACCCGCGAGCAGTACTTC. Its translation is CAWSGDTREQYF.

This clone was seen just once. Distinct nucleotide sequences in the sample also encode this CDR3. The gene calls are TRBV2 and TRBJ2-5; D possibly corresponds to TRBD2 (5 bases). The CDR3 length is 12 residues. CDR1 SNHLY and CDR2 FYNNEI come from the germline V gene. The V gene lost 5 bases and the J gene lost 2 bases, with 6 bases spanning the gap. CDR3 in DNA: TGTGCCAGCAGTCGGGGACAAGAGACCCAGTACTTC. Translated, it gives CASSRGQETQYF.

V is TRBV11-2 and J is TRBJ2-1, with a weak D call TRBD2 (5 bases). Germline V gives CDR1 SGHAT, CDR2 FQNNGV. Trimming pared 5 bases from V and 3 bases from J, leaving 14 bases between. The CDR3 runs to 15 residues. The CDR3 DNA sequence: TGTGCCAGCAGCCTACCCGGACTGCGCTACAATGAGCAGTTCTTC. It yields the protein CASSLPGLRYNEQFF.

This chain connects TRBV7-2 to TRBJ1-3; the D is unclear. The CDR3 covers 16 residues. V lost 1 base and J 1 base, leaving 11 bases between the germline ends. Germline CDR1 SGHTA, CDR2 FQGNSA. Written as DNA, the CDR3 is TGTGCCAGCAGCTTAGATAGGGTTCGATCTGGAAACACCATATATTTT. Translation: CASSLDRVRSGNTIYF.

This chain uses TRBV4-1 with TRBJ2-1; no definite D call. The CDR3 has 14 amino acids. Germline-derived CDR1 and CDR2 are MGHRA and YSYEKL. Between the trimmed V and J ends, which lost 1 base and 3 bases, there was a span of 7 bases. In DNA form, the CDR3 reads TGCGCCAGCAGCCAAGTGGCTTTCTACAATGAGCAGTTCTTC. It yields the protein CASSQVAFYNEQFF.

This chain joins TRBV30 and TRBJ2-5; TRBD2 aligns across 7 bases. The CDR3 is 15 amino acids. Germline assignment: CDR1 GTSNPN and CDR2 SVGIG (reference sequence). After removal of 3 bases from V and 4 bases from J, the junction contained 11 bases not matched to a gene. The CDR3 reads CAWSPSGTPGETQYF. The DNA of the CDR3 is TGTGCCTGGAGCCCAAGCGGGACCCCGGGAGAGACCCAGTACTTC.

This clone has just one count. This chain uses TRBV29-1 with TRBJ2-5; 10 nucleotides line up with TRBD2. Germline CDR1 and CDR2: SQVTM and ANQGSEA. This CDR3 contains 13 residues. V shed 3 bases and J 5 bases; nucleotides not matched to a gene: 3. As DNA, the CDR3 is TGCAGCGTTGATCTAGCGGGAGTTGAGACCCAGTACTTC. It encodes CSVDLAGVETQYF. The variable domain in full, with the rest retrieved from reference TRBV29-1 and TRBJ2-5, is SAVISQKPSRDICQRGTSLTIQCQVDSQVTMMFWYRQQPGQSLTLIATANQGSEATYESGFVIDKFPISRPNLTFSTLTVSNMSPEDSSIYLCSVDLAGVETQYFGPGTRLLVL.

CDR3: CASSVATGGEVGGYTF. The CDR3 DNA follows: TGTGCCAGCAGTGTAGCCACAGGGGGCGAGGTAGGAGGCTACACCTTC. V usage is TRBV2 and J usage is TRBJ1-2, with 9 bases lining up with TRBD1. The V and J ends lost 4 bases and 8 bases, in that order; junction bases with no gene match: 14. The CDR3 contains 16 residues. CDR1 SNHLY and CDR2 FYNNEI come from the germline V gene.

The J gene is TRBJ2-5, the V gene TRBV30; D is undetermined. The CDR3 runs to 12 residues. The ends were cut back, 8 bases at V and 0 bases at J, with 10 bases in the middle. From germline, CDR1 is GTSNPN and CDR2 SVGIG (reference sequence). DNA for the CDR3: TGTGCCGAGCCTCTAAACCAAGAGACCCAGTACTTC. Translating it yields CAEPLNQETQYF. The full variable domain, completed using reference TRBV30 and TRBJ2-5, is SQTIHQWPATLVQPVGSPLSLECTVEGTSNPNLYWYRQAAGRGLQLLFYSVGIGQISSEVPQNLSASRPQDRQFILSSKKLLLSDSGFYLCAEPLNQETQYFGPGTRLLVL.

This rearrangement joins TRBV28 to TRBJ1-4; D possibly corresponds to TRBD1 (5 bases). V was trimmed by 2 bases and J by 7 bases, leaving 17 bases between them. From germline, CDR1 is MDHEN and CDR2 SYDVKM. CDR3 length equals 16 residues. CDR3 sequence reads: CASSLTSSGVPEKLFF. CDR3 DNA sequence: TGTGCCAGCAGTTTAACTTCGTCGGGGGTTCCTGAAAAACTGTTTTTT.

V gene TRBV5-1 combines with J gene TRBJ2-1, with a tentative D call TRBD2 (5 bases). This CDR3 contains 16 residues. Germline assignment: CDR1 SGHRS and CDR2 YFSETQ. V gave up 3 bases and J gave up 5 bases, with 18 bases separating them. DNA of the CDR3: TGCGCCAGCAGCTACCGCAGTCTAGCCTTGGACAATGAGCAGTTCTTC. The encoded protein is CASSYRSLALDNEQFF.

Concerning this clone itself: The germline gene is not matched at one end of the junction; a read error may be the cause. V usage is TRBV9 and J usage is TRBJ1-4, with TRBD1 as a possible D gene (5 bases). This CDR3 has 14 residues. Germline values: CDR1 SGDLS, CDR2 YYNGEE. The CDR3 reads CASSVDPIGTPAHF. DNA of the CDR3: TGTGCCAGCAGCGTAGACCCGATCGGGACGCCAGCCCATTTT.